This T cell receptor beta chain appears in the sequencing data of a study of blood T cells in healthy people across ages. Study observations and caveats: Diversity was higher, and naive CD4+ cells more numerous, in long-lived donors than in aged donors.

As to this clonotype: What it binds is unknown.

A second PCR of about 7 to 12 cycles used a sample-barcoded 5' primer and a J-beta primer mix. TCRdb fed the 5' RACE reads into MiXCR, producing one record per CDR3 protein. The sample includes fewer than 1,000,000 distinct CDR3 sequences, roughly 46% of them seen just once. The clonotype originates from a man older than 75 in good health. Sequenced sample: blood.

The chain's CDR3 is CASSWLAAEETQYF. CDR3 DNA sequence: TGCGCCAGCAGCTGGCTAGCGGCAGAAGAGACCCAGTACTTC. This sequence joins TRBV5-1 and TRBJ2-5; 7 bases are shared with TRBD2. This CDR3 has 14 residues. V shed 3 bases and J 3 bases; nucleotides not matched to a gene: 5. From germline, CDR1 is SGHRS and CDR2 YFSETQ.